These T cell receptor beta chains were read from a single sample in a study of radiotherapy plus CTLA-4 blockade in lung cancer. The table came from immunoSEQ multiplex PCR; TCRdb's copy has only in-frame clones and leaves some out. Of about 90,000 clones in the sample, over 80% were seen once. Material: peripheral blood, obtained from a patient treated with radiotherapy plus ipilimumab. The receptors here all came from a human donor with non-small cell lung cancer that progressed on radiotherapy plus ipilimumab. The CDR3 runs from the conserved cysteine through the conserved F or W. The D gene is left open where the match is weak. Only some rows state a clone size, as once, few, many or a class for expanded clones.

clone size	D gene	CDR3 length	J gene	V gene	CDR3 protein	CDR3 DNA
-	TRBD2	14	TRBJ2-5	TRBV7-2	CASSLRAGEETQYF	TGTGCCAGCAGCTTACGCGCGGGGGAAGAGACCCAGTACTTC
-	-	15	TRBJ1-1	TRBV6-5	CASSRQSGGRTEAFF	TGTGCCAGCAGTCGACAGTCGGGGGGAAGGACTGAAGCTTTCTTT
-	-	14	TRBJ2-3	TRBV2	CASTWGLYTDTQYF	TGTGCCAGCACCTGGGGCCTCTATACAGATACGCAGTATTTT
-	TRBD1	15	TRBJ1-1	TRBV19	CASSTRTGSGTEAFF	TGTGCCAGTAGTACCAGGACAGGGTCCGGCACTGAAGCTTTCTTT
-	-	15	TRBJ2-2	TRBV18	CASSPRGPDTGELFF	TGTGCCAGCTCACCGAGGGGACCGGACACCGGGGAGCTGTTTTTT
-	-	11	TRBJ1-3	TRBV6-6	CASSNENTIYF	TGTGCGAGCTCGAACGAAAACACCATATATTTT
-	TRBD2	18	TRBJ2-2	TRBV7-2	CASVVGLAGHANTGELFF	TGTGCCAGCGTGGTGGGACTAGCGGGGCACGCGAACACCGGGGAGCTGTTTTTT
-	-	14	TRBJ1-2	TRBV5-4	CASSLDGGKYGYTF	TGTGCCAGCAGCTTGGATGGGGGGAAGTATGGCTACACCTTC
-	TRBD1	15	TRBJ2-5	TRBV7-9	CASSQGTGARAAQYF	TGTGCCAGCAGCCAAGGGACAGGGGCCCGGGCCGCCCAGTACTTC
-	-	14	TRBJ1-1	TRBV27	CASSPYRGNTEAFF	TGTGCCAGCAGTCCGTACCGGGGGAACACTGAAGCTTTCTTT
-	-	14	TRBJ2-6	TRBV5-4	CASRRGVGANVLTF	TGTGCCAGCCGACGAGGAGTCGGGGCCAACGTCCTGACTTTC
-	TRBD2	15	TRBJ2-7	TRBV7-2	CASSLVAGDFYEQYF	TGTGCCAGCAGCTTAGTAGCGGGAGATTTCTACGAGCAGTACTTC
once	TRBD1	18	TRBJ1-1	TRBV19	CASSPRGGQSRENTEAFF	TGTGCCAGTAGTCCCAGAGGGGGACAGTCGCGTGAGAACACTGAAGCTTTCTTT
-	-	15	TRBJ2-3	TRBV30	CAWTPGPMPPDTQYF	TGTGCCTGGACCCCTGGACCGATGCCCCCAGATACGCAGTATTTT
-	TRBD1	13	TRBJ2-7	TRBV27	CASARDRPYEQYF	TGTGCCAGCGCCCGGGACAGACCCTACGAGCAGTACTTC
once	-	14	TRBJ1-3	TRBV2	CASSGQGPGNTIYF	TGTGCCAGCAGTGGTCAGGGTCCTGGAAACACCATATATTTT
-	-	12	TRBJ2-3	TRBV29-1	CSVARQTDTQYF	TGCAGCGTTGCCAGGCAAACAGATACGCAGTATTTT
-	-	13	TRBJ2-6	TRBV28	CASSLSGANVLTF	TGTGCCAGCAGTTTATCCGGGGCCAACGTCCTGACTTTC
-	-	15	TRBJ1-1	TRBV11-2	CASSYLNWDGTEAFF	TGTGCCAGCAGCTACCTAAACTGGGATGGCACTGAAGCTTTCTTT
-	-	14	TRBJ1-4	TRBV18	CASSQGKQNEKLFF	TGTGCCAGCTCACAGGGCAAGCAGAATGAAAAACTGTTTTTT
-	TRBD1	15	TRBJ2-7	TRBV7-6	CASSAGGPYDYEQYF	TGTGCCAGCAGCGCAGGGGGCCCTTACGACTACGAGCAGTACTTC
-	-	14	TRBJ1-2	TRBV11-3	CASSLEQGFYGYTF	TGTGCCAGCAGCTTAGAACAGGGCTTTTATGGCTACACCTTC
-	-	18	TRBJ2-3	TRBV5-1	CASSLMKGGLTSTDTQYF	TGCGCCAGCAGCTTGATGAAGGGGGGCCTAACGAGCACAGATACGCAGTATTTT
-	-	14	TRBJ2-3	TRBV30	CAWGVGHSTDTQYF	TGTGCCTGGGGGGTAGGGCATAGCACAGATACGCAGTATTTT
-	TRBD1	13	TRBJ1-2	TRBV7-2	CASSEGTGGGYTF	TGTGCCAGCAGCGAAGGGACAGGGGGAGGCTACACCTTC
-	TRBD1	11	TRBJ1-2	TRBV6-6	CAGGDRDGYTF	TGTGCCGGAGGGGACAGAGATGGCTACACCTTC
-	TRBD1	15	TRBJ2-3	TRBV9	CASSGGQGRADTQYF	TGTGCCAGCAGCGGGGGACAGGGGAGAGCAGATACGCAGTATTTT
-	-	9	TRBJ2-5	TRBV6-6	CASSYASYF	TGTGCCAGCAGTTACGCCTCGTACTTC
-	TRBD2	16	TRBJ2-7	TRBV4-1	CASSQGVAGGSYEQYF	TGCGCCAGCAGCCAAGGGGTAGCGGGGGGCTCCTACGAGCAGTACTTC
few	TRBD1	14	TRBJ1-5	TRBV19	CASSTGTGYQPQHF	TGTGCCAGTAGTACCGGGACAGGGTACCAGCCCCAGCATTTT
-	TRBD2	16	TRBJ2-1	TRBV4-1	CASSQQLAGRYNEQFF	TGCGCCAGCAGCCAACAACTAGCGGGACGATACAATGAGCAGTTCTTC
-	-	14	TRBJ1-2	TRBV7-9	CASSPRAQNYGYTF	TGTGCCAGCAGCCCTAGGGCGCAGAACTATGGCTACACCTTC
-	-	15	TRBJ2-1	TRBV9	CASSVDEGTYNEQFF	TGTGCCAGCAGCGTAGATGAGGGGACCTACAATGAGCAGTTCTTC
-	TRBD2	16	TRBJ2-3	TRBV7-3	CASSLMVAGVTDTQYF	TGTGCCAGCAGCTTAATGGTAGCGGGGGTGACAGATACGCAGTATTTT